This T cell receptor (beta chain) emerged from a study of CD8+ T cells in alopecia areata. RNA extraction was followed by reverse transcription into cDNA, which acted as the sequencing template. Clones were sequenced by immunoSEQ multiplex PCR, and TCRdb holds only the in-frame ones, with some missing. The sample consists of under 300,000 clones, around three fifths of them appearing once. Indicated treatment: oral pan-JAK inhibitor, 5-10 mg twice daily. This clone has a handful of counts. Trimming cost V 3 bases and J 5 bases, with 14 bases left between them. Germline CDR1 reads ENHRY; CDR2 reads SYGVKD. The CDR3 sequence is 16 residues long.

This TCR came from a human donor with alopecia areata. J is TRBJ1-6 and V is TRBV10-3; a weak D match, TRBD1 (5 bases). Sequenced material: CD4+ T cells sorted from blood, taken around week 54, from a patient treated with tofacitinib. CDR3 DNA: TGTGCCATCAGTGATGGAAGGGAAGGGGATAATTCACCCCTCCACTTT. It yields the protein CAISDGREGDNSPLHF.